This note documents a single T cell receptor (beta chain) sequence. This record comes from a study of blood T cell repertoires in COVID-19. Authors' methods: Counts of nucleated cells, estimated from reference gene primer amplification, were obtained. Sequencing used immunoSEQ multiplex PCR; TCRdb keeps in-frame clones, though not all of them. V, J and clone size are taken as reported in that table, and D and trimming were inferred from the DNA itself. The data show 350,000 or so clones, with roughly nine tenths seen just once and around 18% held by the top ten. The CDR3 runs 14 residues. V was trimmed by 5 bases and J by 4 bases, leaving 15 bases between them. The germline V gene encodes CDR1 MDHEN and CDR2 SYDVKM.

Sequencing used PBMCs or T cells enriched from blood (not recorded which). The receptor was isolated from a woman aged 25 to 39 who had recovered from COVID-19. V is TRBV28 and J is TRBJ2-7; D call uncertain. The CDR3 reads CASSAPPVRYEQYF. As DNA, the CDR3 is TGTGCCAGCAGTGCCCCTCCCGTTAGATACGAGCAGTACTTC.